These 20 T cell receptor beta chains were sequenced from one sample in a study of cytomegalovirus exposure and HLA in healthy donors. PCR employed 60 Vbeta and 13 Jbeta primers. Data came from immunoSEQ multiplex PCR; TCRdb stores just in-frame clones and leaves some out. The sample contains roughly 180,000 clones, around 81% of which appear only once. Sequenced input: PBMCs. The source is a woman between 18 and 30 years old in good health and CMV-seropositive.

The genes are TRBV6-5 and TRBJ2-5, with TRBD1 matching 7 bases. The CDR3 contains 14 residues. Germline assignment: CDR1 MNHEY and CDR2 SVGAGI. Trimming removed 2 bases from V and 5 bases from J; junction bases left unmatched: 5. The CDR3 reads CASSYNDREETQYF. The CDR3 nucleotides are TGTGCCAGCAGTTACAATGACAGGGAGGAGACCCAGTACTTC.

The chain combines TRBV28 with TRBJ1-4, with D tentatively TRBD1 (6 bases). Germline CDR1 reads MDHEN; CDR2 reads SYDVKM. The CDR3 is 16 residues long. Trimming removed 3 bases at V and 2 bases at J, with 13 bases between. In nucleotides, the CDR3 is TGTGCCAGCAGTTTTCCGGGGGGCAACACTAATGAAAAACTGTTTTTT. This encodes CASSFPGGNTNEKLFF.

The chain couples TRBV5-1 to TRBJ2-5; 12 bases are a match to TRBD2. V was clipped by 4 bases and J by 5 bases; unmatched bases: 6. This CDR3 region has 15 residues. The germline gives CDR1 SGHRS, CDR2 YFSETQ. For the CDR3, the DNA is TGCGCCAGCAGCCCGACTAGCGGGGGCCCGGAGACCCAGTACTTC. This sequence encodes CASSPTSGGPETQYF.

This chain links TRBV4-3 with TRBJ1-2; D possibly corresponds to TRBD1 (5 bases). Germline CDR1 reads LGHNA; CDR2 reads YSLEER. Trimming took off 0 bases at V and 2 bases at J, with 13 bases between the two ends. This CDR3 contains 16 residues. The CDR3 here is CASSQDLSRANYGYTF. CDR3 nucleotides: TGCGCCAGCAGCCAAGATCTTAGCAGGGCCAACTATGGCTACACCTTC.

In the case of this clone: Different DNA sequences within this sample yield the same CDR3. CDR3 coding DNA: TGTGCCAGCAGCTTAGGGACAGGGAAATACGAGCAGTACTTC. Translating gives CASSLGTGKYEQYF. J is TRBJ2-7 and V is TRBV7-6; 8 bases fit TRBD1. Germline CDR1 SGHVS, CDR2 FNYEAQ. The junction had 3 bases not matched to a gene; V was cut back by 1 base and J by 4 bases. The CDR3 length is 14 residues.

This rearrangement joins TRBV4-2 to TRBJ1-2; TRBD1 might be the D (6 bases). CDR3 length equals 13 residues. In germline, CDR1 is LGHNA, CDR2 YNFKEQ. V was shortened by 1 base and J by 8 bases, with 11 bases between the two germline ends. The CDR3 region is CASSQAVGTGYTF. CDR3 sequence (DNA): TGTGCCAGCAGCCAAGCGGTCGGGACAGGCTACACCTTC.

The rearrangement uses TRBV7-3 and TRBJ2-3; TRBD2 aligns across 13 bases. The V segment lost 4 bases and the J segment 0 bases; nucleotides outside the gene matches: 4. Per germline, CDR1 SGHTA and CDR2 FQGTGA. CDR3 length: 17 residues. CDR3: CASSSPGLAGSTDTQYF. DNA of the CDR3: TGTGCCAGCAGCTCCCCGGGACTAGCGGGGAGCACAGATACGCAGTATTTT.

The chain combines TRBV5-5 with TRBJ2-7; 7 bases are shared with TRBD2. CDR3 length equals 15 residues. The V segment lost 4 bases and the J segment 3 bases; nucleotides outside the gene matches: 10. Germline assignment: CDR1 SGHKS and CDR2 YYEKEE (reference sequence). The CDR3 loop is CASSADWEGIYEQYF. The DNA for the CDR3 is TGTGCCAGCAGCGCGGACTGGGAGGGAATCTACGAGCAGTACTTC.

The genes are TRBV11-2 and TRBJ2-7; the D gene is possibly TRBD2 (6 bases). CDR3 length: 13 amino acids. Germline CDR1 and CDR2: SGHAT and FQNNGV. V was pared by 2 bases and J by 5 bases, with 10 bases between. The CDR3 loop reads CASSLLWGDEQYV. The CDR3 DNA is TGTGCCAGCAGCTTATTATGGGGGGACGAGCAGTACGTC.

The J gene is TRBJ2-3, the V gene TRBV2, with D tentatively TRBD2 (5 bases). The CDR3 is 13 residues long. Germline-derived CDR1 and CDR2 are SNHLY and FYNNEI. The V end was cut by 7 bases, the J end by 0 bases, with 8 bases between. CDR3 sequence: CASTRTSTDTQYF. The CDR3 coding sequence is TGTGCCAGCACGAGGACTAGCACAGATACGCAGTATTTT.

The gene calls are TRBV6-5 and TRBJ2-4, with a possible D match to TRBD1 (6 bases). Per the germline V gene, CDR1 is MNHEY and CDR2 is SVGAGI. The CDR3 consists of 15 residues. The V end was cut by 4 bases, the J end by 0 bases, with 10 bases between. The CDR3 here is CASSLQGLAKNIQYF. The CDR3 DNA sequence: TGTGCCAGCAGTTTACAGGGCCTAGCCAAAAACATTCAGTACTTC.

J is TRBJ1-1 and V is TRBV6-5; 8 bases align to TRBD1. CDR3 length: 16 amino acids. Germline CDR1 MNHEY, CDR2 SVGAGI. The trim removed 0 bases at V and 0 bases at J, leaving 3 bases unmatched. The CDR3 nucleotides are TGTGCCAGCAGTTACTCGGACAGGGTGGTGAACACTGAAGCTTTCTTT. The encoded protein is CASSYSDRVVNTEAFF.

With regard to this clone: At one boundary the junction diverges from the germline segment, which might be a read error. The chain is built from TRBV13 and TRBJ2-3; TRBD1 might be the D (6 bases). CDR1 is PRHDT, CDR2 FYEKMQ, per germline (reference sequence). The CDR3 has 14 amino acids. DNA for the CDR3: TGTGCCAGCAGCCTAGGACAGCTCACAGATACGCAGTATTTT. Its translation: CASSLGQLTDTQYF.

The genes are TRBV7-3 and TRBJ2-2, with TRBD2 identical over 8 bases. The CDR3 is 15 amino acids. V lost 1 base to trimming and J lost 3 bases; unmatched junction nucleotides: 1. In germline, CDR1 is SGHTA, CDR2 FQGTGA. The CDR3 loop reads CASSLISGDTGELFF. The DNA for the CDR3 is TGTGCCAGCAGCTTAATTAGCGGGGACACCGGGGAGCTGTTTTTT. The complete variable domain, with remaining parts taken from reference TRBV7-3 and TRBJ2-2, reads GAGVSQTPSNKVTEKGKYVELRCDPISGHTALYWYRQSLGQGPEFLIYFQGTGAADDSGLPNDRFFAVRPEGSVSTLKIQRTERGDSAVYLCASSLISGDTGELFFGEGSRLTVL.

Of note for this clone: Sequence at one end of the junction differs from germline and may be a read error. This chain's CDR3 is CASSVRAGGEKLSF. The CDR3 DNA follows: TGTGCCAGCAGCGTAAGGGCAGGGGGTGAAAAACTGTCTTTT. The rearrangement links TRBV9 to TRBJ1-4; TRBD1 matches 7 bases. In germline, CDR1 is SGDLS, CDR2 YYNGEE. The CDR3 loop spans 14 amino acids.

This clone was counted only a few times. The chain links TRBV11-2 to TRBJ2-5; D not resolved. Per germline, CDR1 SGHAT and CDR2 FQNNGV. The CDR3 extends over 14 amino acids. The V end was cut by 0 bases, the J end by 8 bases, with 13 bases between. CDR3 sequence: CASSLDRAPSTQYF. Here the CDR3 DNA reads TGTGCCAGCAGCTTAGATCGCGCCCCAAGTACCCAGTACTTC.

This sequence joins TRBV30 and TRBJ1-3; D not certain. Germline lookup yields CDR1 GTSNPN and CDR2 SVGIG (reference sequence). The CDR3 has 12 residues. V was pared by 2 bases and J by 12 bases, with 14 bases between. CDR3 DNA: TGTGCCTGGAGTCTCGACAACATAATCATATATTTT. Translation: CAWSLDNIIIYF.

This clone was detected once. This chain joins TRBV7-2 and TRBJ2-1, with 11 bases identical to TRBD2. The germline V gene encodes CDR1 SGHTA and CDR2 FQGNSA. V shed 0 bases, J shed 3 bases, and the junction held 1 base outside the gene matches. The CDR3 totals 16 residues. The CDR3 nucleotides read TGTGCCAGCAGCTTAGCAACTAGCGGGGGCTACAATGAGCAGTTCTTC. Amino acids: CASSLATSGGYNEQFF.

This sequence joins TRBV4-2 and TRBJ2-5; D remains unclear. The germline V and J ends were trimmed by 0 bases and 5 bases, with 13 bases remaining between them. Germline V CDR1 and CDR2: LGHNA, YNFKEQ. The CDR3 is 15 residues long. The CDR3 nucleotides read TGTGCCAGCAGCCAAGATAGGATGCTAGTTGAGACCCAGTACTTC. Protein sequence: CASSQDRMLVETQYF.

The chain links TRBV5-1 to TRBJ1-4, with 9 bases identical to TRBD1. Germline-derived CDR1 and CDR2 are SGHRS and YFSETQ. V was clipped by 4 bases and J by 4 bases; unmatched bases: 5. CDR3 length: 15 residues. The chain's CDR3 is CASSPDRGINEKLFF. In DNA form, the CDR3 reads TGCGCCAGCAGCCCCGACAGGGGGATTAATGAAAAACTGTTTTTT.